This entry describes one TCR beta chain. What it binds is unknown. This record belongs to a study of cytomegalovirus exposure and HLA in healthy donors. Overall study results and limits: Available immune exposure information covered CMV serostatus only. Reported results showed that the classifier diagnosed cytomegalovirus status with high specificity and sensitivity. Investigators reported fewer than 200 TCR beta chains as tied to cytomegalovirus.

It was with 60 Vbeta and 13 Jbeta primers that the PCR ran. The repertoire was sequenced with immunoSEQ multiplex PCR; TCRdb's copy has only in-frame clones and lacks some. The sample lists nearly 300,000 clones; around 86% were seen once. This receptor was taken from a man aged 40-55 years in good health and CMV-seropositive. Sequencing was performed on PBMCs.

The CDR3 loop is CASSLRGGAGGGNQPQHF. In DNA form, the CDR3 reads TGTGCCAGCAGTTTAAGAGGTGGGGCAGGGGGCGGCAATCAGCCCCAGCATTTT. This sequence joins TRBV27 and TRBJ1-5, with TRBD1 identical over 8 bases. The trim removed 2 bases at V and 2 bases at J, leaving 11 bases unmatched. CDR3 length: 18 amino acids. Germline CDR1 reads MNHEY; CDR2 reads SMNVEV (reference sequence).